What follows are 2 T cell receptor beta chains derived from one specimen sequenced in a study of T cells in Graves' hyperthyroidism and ophthalmopathy. TCR beta CDR3 regions were amplified from RNA. During a first-round RT-PCR of the TCR CDR3, the HTBI primer set was used. TCRdb recomputed calls from the multiplex PCR reads with MiXCR, one row per CDR3 protein. The table lists roughly 350,000 distinct CDR3 sequences, around 15% of them singletons. The sequencing sample was made of blood. The source is a woman aged 25 to 45 with Graves' ophthalmopathy.

Many counts were recorded for this clonotype. This sequence joins TRBV11-2 and TRBJ2-2, with 11 bases that match TRBD2. From germline, CDR1 is SGHAT and CDR2 FQNNGV. J gave up 5 bases and V 4 bases, and 6 bases lay outside the gene matches. This CDR3 spans 16 amino acids. In DNA, the CDR3 is TGTGCCAGCAGCTCAGCCCCTAGCGGGGGGACCGGGGAGCTGTTTTTT. Its protein product is CASSSAPSGGTGELFF.

This clonotype was observed many times. The rearrangement links TRBV6-1 to TRBJ1-1; TRBD1 is a possible D gene (5 bases). This CDR3 is 14 amino acids long. CDR1 is MNHNS and CDR2 is SASEGT in the germline V gene. Trimming took off 6 bases at V and 3 bases at J, with 14 bases between the two ends. This CDR3 is CASSSRVRDTEAFF. DNA of the CDR3: TGTGCCAGCAGCTCCAGGGTGAGGGACACTGAAGCTTTCTTT.